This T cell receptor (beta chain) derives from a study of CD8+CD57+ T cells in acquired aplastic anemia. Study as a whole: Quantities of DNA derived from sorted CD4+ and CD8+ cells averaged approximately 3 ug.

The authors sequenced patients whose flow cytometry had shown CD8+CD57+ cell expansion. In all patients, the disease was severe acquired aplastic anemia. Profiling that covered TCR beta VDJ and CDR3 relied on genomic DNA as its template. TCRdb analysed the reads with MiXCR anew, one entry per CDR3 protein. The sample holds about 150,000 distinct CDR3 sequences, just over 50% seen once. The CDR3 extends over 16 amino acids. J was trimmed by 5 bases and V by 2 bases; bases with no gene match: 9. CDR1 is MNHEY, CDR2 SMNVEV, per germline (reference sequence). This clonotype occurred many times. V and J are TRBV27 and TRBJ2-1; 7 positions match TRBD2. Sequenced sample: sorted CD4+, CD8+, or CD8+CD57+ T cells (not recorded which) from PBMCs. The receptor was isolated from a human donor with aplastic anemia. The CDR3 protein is CASSLPLGGGHNEQFF. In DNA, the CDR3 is TGTGCCAGCAGTTTACCCCTGGGGGGGGGACACAATGAGCAGTTCTTC.